Listed below are T cell receptor beta chains from one sample, sequenced in a study of blood T cell repertoires in COVID-19. Here immunoSEQ multiplex PCR was the method, and the copy in TCRdb shows in-frame clones only, minus some. The data show 300,000 to 350,000 clones, with roughly 87% seen just once and around 10% held by the top ten. Sequenced sample: PBMCs or T cells enriched from blood (not recorded which). These receptors came from a woman aged 18-29 years who had recovered from COVID-19. Each CDR3 is given with its conserved first and last residue. A D gene is named only where the DNA matches it firmly. Expanded clones are given a class, and other clones once, few, many or no size at all.

J gene: TRBJ2-7; V gene: TRBV28; D gene: TRBD1; clone size: NA; CDR3 protein: CATRGPGQGVIDEQYF; CDR3 DNA: TGTGCCACCCGCGGACCGGGACAGGGGGTGATCGACGAGCAGTACTTC
J gene: TRBJ2-3; V gene: TRBV30; D gene: NA; clone size: NA; CDR3 protein: CAWTGKGTDTQYF; CDR3 DNA: TGTGCCTGGACAGGGAAGGGCACAGATACGCAGTATTTT
J gene: TRBJ1-2; V gene: TRBV11-2; D gene: TRBD1; clone size: NA; CDR3 protein: CASSWTGERGHTF; CDR3 DNA: TGTGCCAGCAGCTGGACAGGGGAGCGTGGCCACACCTTC
J gene: TRBJ2-3; V gene: TRBV5-5; D gene: TRBD2; clone size: NA; CDR3 protein: CASSLAGGSTDTQYF; CDR3 DNA: TGTGCCAGCAGCTTAGCGGGAGGCAGCACAGATACGCAGTATTTT
J gene: TRBJ2-5; V gene: TRBV28; D gene: NA; clone size: NA; CDR3 protein: CASATVRTQYF; CDR3 DNA: TGTGCCAGCGCCACGGTGCGGACCCAGTACTTC
J gene: TRBJ1-1; V gene: TRBV30; D gene: NA; clone size: NA; CDR3 protein: CAWSVAGVGTEAFF; CDR3 DNA: TGTGCCTGGAGTGTAGCAGGGGTCGGCACTGAAGCTTTCTTT
J gene: TRBJ2-7; V gene: TRBV6-6; D gene: NA; clone size: NA; CDR3 protein: CASRVPGGQGEQYF; CDR3 DNA: TGTGCCAGCAGGGTACCCGGGGGTCAGGGCGAGCAGTACTTC
J gene: TRBJ2-5; V gene: TRBV21-1; D gene: NA; clone size: NA; CDR3 protein: CASSKAQKGTGDPAKTQYF; CDR3 DNA: TGTGCCAGCAGCAAAGCTCAGAAGGGGACAGGGGACCCCGCAAAGACCCAGTACTTC
J gene: TRBJ1-2; V gene: TRBV10-3; D gene: TRBD1; clone size: NA; CDR3 protein: CAIREYRGRLENGYTF; CDR3 DNA: TGTGCCATCAGGGAGTACAGGGGGCGATTGGAGAATGGCTACACCTTC
J gene: TRBJ1-4; V gene: TRBV6-5; D gene: TRBD1; clone size: NA; CDR3 protein: CASTLTGGNEKLFF; CDR3 DNA: TGTGCCAGCACCTTGACAGGGGGCAATGAAAAACTGTTTTTT
J gene: TRBJ1-3; V gene: TRBV2; D gene: TRBD1; clone size: NA; CDR3 protein: CASSDPGQGFGNTIYF; CDR3 DNA: TGTGCCAGCAGTGACCCGGGACAGGGTTTCGGAAACACCATATATTTT
J gene: TRBJ2-1; V gene: TRBV7-9; D gene: NA; clone size: NA; CDR3 protein: CASSFPFSYNEQFF; CDR3 DNA: TGTGCCAGCAGCTTTCCCTTCTCCTACAATGAGCAGTTCTTC
J gene: TRBJ1-5; V gene: TRBV6-6; D gene: NA; clone size: NA; CDR3 protein: CASNRVGFNQPQHF; CDR3 DNA: TGTGCCAGCAACAGGGTAGGGTTCAATCAGCCCCAGCATTTT
J gene: TRBJ1-1; V gene: TRBV9; D gene: NA; clone size: NA; CDR3 protein: CASSAGIMNTEAFF; CDR3 DNA: TGTGCCAGCAGCGCGGGGATTATGAACACTGAAGCTTTCTTT
J gene: TRBJ1-2; V gene: TRBV7-3; D gene: NA; clone size: NA; CDR3 protein: CASSLNRGNYGYTF; CDR3 DNA: TGTGCCAGCAGCTTAAATCGGGGGAACTATGGCTACACCTTC
J gene: TRBJ2-3; V gene: TRBV19; D gene: NA; clone size: once; CDR3 protein: CASSPAGPSTDTQYF; CDR3 DNA: TGTGCCAGTAGTCCAGCAGGGCCTAGCACAGATACGCAGTATTTT
J gene: TRBJ1-5; V gene: TRBV28; D gene: NA; clone size: NA; CDR3 protein: CASSLDSPGNQPQHF; CDR3 DNA: TGTGCCAGCAGTCTGGACAGTCCGGGCAATCAGCCCCAGCATTTT
J gene: TRBJ2-2; V gene: TRBV9; D gene: NA; clone size: few; CDR3 protein: CASRGRRDTGELFF; CDR3 DNA: TGTGCCAGCAGAGGCCGCCGGGACACCGGGGAGCTGTTTTTT
J gene: TRBJ2-7; V gene: TRBV20-1; D gene: NA; clone size: once; CDR3 protein: CSATRGYEQYF; CDR3 DNA: TGCAGTGCTACAAGAGGCTACGAGCAGTACTTC
J gene: TRBJ1-6; V gene: TRBV15; D gene: TRBD1; clone size: NA; CDR3 protein: CATSRRTGGLINSPLHF; CDR3 DNA: TGTGCCACCAGCAGGAGGACAGGGGGCCTGATCAATTCACCCCTCCACTTT
J gene: TRBJ1-2; V gene: TRBV4-3; D gene: TRBD1; clone size: NA; CDR3 protein: CASSQVFRTGGDYGYTF; CDR3 DNA: TGCGCCAGCAGCCAAGTTTTTCGGACAGGGGGTGACTATGGCTACACCTTC
J gene: TRBJ2-3; V gene: TRBV19; D gene: TRBD2; clone size: NA; CDR3 protein: CASSNSGSLDTQYF; CDR3 DNA: TGTGCCAGTAGTAATAGCGGGAGTTTAGATACGCAGTATTTT
J gene: TRBJ1-2; V gene: TRBV19; D gene: NA; clone size: NA; CDR3 protein: CASSTGFDYGYTF; CDR3 DNA: TGTGCCAGTAGTACAGGGTTCGACTATGGCTACACCTTC
J gene: TRBJ1-2; V gene: TRBV25-1; D gene: NA; clone size: NA; CDR3 protein: CASSLTSASYGYTF; CDR3 DNA: TGTGCCAGCTCCCTCACCAGCGCATCCTATGGCTACACCTTC
J gene: TRBJ2-7; V gene: TRBV6-6; D gene: NA; clone size: once; CDR3 protein: CASSYSRGEQYF; CDR3 DNA: TGTGCCAGCAGTTACTCGAGAGGCGAGCAGTACTTC
J gene: TRBJ1-2; V gene: TRBV27; D gene: NA; clone size: NA; CDR3 protein: CASRSPRGYDYGYTF; CDR3 DNA: TGTGCCAGCAGATCACCCCGAGGGTATGACTATGGCTACACCTTC
J gene: TRBJ1-2; V gene: TRBV6-5; D gene: NA; clone size: NA; CDR3 protein: CASSYSGYYGYTF; CDR3 DNA: TGTGCCAGCAGTTACTCGGGCTACTATGGCTACACCTTC
J gene: TRBJ2-5; V gene: TRBV6-1; D gene: NA; clone size: NA; CDR3 protein: CATRNPSEETQYF; CDR3 DNA: TGTGCCACCCGAAACCCCAGCGAAGAGACCCAGTACTTC